This T cell receptor beta chain was captured in a study of blood T cell repertoires in COVID-19. Study-level information: Material from acute and convalescent COVID-19 was sourced from the United States, Italy and Spain.

In the original processing: It was from reference gene primer amplification that nucleated cell counts were estimated. The table came from immunoSEQ multiplex PCR; TCRdb's copy has only in-frame clones and leaves some out. V, J and clone size derive from that table, while D and trimming were established from the DNA sequence. Here the sample spans 180,000 or so clones, around 80% being singletons. The V gene end was trimmed by 0 bases and the J gene end by 7 bases; junction bases not matched to a gene: 3. Germline CDR1 and CDR2: GTSNPN and SVGIG (reference sequence). The CDR3 is made up of 12 amino acids. The Seattle patients joined while their infection was active and were tracked longitudinally afterward.

The chain joins TRBV30 to TRBJ2-7, with 7 bases identical to TRBD1. This clonotype was obtained from a woman in her thirties or forties with COVID-19, enrolled during active disease. The sequencing input was peripheral blood. CDR3 residues: CAWSVQGWEQYF. In nucleotides, the CDR3 is TGTGCCTGGAGTGTACAGGGGTGGGAGCAGTACTTC.